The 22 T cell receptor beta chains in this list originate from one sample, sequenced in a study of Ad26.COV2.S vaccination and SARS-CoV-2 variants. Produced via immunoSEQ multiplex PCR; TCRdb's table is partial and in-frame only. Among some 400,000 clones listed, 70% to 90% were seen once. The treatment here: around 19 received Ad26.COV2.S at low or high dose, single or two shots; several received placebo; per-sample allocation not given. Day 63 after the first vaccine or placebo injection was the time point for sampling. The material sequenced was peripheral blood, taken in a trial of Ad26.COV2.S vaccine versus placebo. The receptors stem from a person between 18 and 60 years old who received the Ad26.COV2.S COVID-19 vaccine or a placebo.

The CDR3 nucleotides read TGTGCCAGCAGTGGAGGGACAGGGCCCCCCTACGAGCAGTACTTC. It encodes CASSGGTGPPYEQYF. V is TRBV28 and J is TRBJ2-7; 9 bases line up with TRBD1. Looked up from germline, CDR1 is MDHEN and CDR2 is SYDVKM. The CDR3 is 15 amino acids. V was clipped by 5 bases and J by 2 bases; unmatched bases: 7. Together with reference TRBV28 and TRBJ2-7, the CDR3 gives the full variable domain: DVKVTQSSRYLVKRTGEKVFLECVQDMDHENMFWYRQDPGLGLRLIYFSYDVKMKEKGDIPEGYSVSREKKERFSLILESASTNQTSMYLCASSGGTGPPYEQYFGPGTRLTVT.

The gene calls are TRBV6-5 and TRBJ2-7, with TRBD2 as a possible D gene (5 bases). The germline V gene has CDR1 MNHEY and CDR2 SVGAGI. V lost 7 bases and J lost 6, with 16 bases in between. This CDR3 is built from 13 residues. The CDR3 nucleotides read TGTGCCAGCAACCTAAGCGGAGGTGTCGAGCAGTACTTC. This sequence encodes CASNLSGGVEQYF.

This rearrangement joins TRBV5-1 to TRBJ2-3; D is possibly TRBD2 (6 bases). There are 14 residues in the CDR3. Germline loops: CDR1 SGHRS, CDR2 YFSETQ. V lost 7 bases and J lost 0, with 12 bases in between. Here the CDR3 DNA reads TGCGCCAGCGGGCTAGCGAAGAGCACAGATACGCAGTATTTT. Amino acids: CASGLAKSTDTQYF.

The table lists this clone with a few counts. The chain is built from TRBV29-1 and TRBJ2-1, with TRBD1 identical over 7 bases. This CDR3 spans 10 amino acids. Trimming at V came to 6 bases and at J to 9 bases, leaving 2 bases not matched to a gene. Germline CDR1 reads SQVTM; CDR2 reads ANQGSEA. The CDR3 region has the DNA TGCAGCGTGACAGGGATTGAGCAGTTCTTC. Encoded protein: CSVTGIEQFF.

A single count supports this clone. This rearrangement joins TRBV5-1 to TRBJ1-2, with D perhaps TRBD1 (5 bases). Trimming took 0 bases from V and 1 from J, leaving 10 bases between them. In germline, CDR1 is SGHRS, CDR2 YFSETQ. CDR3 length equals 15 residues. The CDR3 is CASSLVAGINYGYTF. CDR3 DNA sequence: TGCGCCAGCAGCTTGGTGGCAGGGATTAACTATGGCTACACCTTC.

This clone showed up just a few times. The CDR3 sequence is CASSESSGLGQYF. CDR3 in DNA: TGCGCCAGCAGTGAGTCGTCAGGGTTGGGGCAGTACTTC. The J gene is TRBJ2-7, the V gene TRBV10-2; possibly TRBD1 for D (5 bases). V was clipped by 0 bases and J by 9 bases, with 12 bases between them. Germline V gives CDR1 WSHSY, CDR2 SAAADI. The CDR3 totals 13 residues.

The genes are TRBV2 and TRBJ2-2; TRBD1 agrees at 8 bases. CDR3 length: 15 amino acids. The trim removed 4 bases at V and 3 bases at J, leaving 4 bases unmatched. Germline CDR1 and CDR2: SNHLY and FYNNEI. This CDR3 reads CASSGTGRDTGELFF. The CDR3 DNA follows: TGTGCCAGCAGTGGGACAGGGCGCGACACCGGGGAGCTGTTTTTT.

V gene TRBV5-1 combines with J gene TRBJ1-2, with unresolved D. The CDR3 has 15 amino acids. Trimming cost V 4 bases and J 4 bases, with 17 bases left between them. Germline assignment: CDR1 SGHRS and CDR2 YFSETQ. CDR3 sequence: CASSPRTGGPYGYTF. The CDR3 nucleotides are TGCGCCAGCAGCCCACGGACGGGAGGTCCCTATGGCTACACCTTC.

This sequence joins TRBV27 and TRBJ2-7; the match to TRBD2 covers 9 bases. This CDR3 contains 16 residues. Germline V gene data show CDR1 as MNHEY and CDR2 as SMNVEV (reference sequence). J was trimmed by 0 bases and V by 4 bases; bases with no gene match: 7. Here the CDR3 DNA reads TGTGCCAGCAGTTCTTCTAGCGGGACCCTCTCCTACGAGCAGTACTTC. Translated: CASSSSSGTLSYEQYF.

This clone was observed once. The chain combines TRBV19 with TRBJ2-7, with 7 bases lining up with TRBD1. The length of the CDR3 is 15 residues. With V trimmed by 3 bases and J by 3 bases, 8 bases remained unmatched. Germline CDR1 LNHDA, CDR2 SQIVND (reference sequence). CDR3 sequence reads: CASSIGDRALYEQYF. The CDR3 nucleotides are TGTGCCAGTAGTATTGGGGACAGAGCACTCTACGAGCAGTACTTC.

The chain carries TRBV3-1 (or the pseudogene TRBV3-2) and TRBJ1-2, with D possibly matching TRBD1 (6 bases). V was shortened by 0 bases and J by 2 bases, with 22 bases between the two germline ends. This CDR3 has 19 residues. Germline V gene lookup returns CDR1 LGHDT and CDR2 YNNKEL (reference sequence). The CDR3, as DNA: TGTGCCAGCAGCCAAGATCGTAGGTCAGGGGTAATGTCCAACTATGGCTACACCTTC. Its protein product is CASSQDRRSGVMSNYGYTF.

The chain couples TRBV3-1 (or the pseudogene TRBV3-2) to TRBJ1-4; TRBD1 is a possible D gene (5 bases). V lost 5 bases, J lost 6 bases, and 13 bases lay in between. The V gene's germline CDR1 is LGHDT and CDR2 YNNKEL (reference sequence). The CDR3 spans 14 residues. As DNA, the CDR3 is TGTGCCAGCAGCGACTGGCAGGGACATGAAAAACTGTTTTTT. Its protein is CASSDWQGHEKLFF.

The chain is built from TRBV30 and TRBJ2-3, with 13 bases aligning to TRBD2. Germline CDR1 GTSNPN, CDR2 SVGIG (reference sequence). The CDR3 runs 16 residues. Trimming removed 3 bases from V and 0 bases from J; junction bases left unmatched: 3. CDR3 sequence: CAWSLGLAGSTDTQYF. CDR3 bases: TGTGCCTGGAGCCTGGGACTAGCGGGGAGCACAGATACGCAGTATTTT.

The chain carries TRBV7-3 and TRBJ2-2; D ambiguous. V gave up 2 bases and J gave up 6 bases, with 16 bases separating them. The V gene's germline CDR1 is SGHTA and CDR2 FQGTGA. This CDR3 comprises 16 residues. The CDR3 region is CASSLYGLDKPGELFF. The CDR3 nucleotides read TGTGCCAGCAGCTTATACGGGTTGGATAAACCCGGGGAGCTGTTTTTT.

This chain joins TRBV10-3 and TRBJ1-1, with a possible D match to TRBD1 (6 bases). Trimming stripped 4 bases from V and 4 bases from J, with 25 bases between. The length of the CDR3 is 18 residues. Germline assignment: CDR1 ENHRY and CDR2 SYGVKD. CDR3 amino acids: CAISGSTSGLGGATEAFF. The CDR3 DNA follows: TGTGCCATCAGTGGCTCAACCTCAGGATTAGGGGGGGCCACTGAAGCTTTCTTT.

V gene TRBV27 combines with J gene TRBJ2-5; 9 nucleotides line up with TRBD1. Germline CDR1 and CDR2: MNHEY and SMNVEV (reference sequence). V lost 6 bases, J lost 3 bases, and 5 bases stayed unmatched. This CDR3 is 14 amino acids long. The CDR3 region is CASSTRDREETQYF. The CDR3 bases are TGTGCCAGCAGCACAAGGGACAGGGAAGAGACCCAGTACTTC.

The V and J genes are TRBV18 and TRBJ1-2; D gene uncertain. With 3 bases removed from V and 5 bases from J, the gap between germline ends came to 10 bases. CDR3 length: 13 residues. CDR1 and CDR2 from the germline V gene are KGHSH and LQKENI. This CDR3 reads CASSPTELYGYTF. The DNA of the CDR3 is TGTGCCAGCTCACCTACGGAACTTTATGGCTACACCTTC. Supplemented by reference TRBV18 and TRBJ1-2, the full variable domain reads NAGVMQNPRHLVRRRGQEARLRCSPMKGHSHVYWYRQLPEEGLKFMVYLQKENIIDESGMPKERFSAEFPKEGPSILRIQQVVRGDSAAYFCASSPTELYGYTFGSGTRLTVV.

The DNA of the CDR3 is TGCGCCAGCAACACCGCGAACACCGGGGAGCTGTTTTTT. Translation: CASNTANTGELFF. The chain recombines TRBV5-1 with TRBJ2-2; D not resolved. V was pared by 6 bases and J by 0 bases, with 6 bases between. The CDR3 spans 13 residues. Germline V gives CDR1 SGHRS, CDR2 YFSETQ.

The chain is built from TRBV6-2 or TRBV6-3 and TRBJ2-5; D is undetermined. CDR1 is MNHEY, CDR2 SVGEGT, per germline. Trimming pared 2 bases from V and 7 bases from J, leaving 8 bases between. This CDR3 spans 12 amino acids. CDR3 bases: TGTGCCAGCAGTTACCAGTGGGGGACCCAGTACTTC. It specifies CASSYQWGTQYF.

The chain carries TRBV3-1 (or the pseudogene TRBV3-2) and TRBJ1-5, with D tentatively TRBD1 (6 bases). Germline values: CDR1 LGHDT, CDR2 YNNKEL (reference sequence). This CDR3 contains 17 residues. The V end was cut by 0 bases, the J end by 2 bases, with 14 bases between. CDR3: CASSQDSSGGGNQPQHF. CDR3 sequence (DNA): TGTGCCAGCAGCCAAGATTCTTCCGGGGGCGGCAATCAGCCCCAGCATTTT.

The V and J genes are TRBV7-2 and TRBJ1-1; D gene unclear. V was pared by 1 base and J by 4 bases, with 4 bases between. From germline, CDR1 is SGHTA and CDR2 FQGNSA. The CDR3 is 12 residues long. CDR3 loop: CASSLDRTEAFF. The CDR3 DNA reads TGTGCCAGCAGCTTAGATCGCACTGAAGCTTTCTTT.

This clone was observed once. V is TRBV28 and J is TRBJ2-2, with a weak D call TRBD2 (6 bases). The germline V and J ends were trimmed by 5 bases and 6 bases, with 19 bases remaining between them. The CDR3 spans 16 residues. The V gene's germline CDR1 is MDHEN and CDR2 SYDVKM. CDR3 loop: CASSGGRSLYAGELFF. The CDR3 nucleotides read TGTGCCAGCAGTGGGGGGAGGAGCCTTTACGCCGGGGAGCTGTTTTTT.